The 22 T cell receptor beta chains below were found in one sample sequenced in a study of cytotoxic CD8 clonotypes in ibrutinib-treated CLL. Profiling relied on immunoSEQ multiplex PCR, and the TCRdb table lists in-frame clones only, not all of them. The data show roughly 180,000 clones, about 84% seen once. This specimen was PBMCs, taken after 24 months of ibrutinib treatment. The source of these receptors is a human donor with chronic lymphocytic leukemia.

The V and J genes are TRBV2 and TRBJ2-7, with 11 nucleotides matching TRBD2. Germline V gene data show CDR1 as SNHLY and CDR2 as FYNNEI. This CDR3 spans 17 amino acids. V was pared by 1 base and J by 2 bases, with 7 bases of the junction left unmatched. CDR3 sequence reads: CASSEGRRLAGTYEQYF. CDR3 bases: TGTGCCAGCAGTGAAGGTCGGCGACTAGCGGGGACCTACGAGCAGTACTTC.

The sample holds a few counts of this clone. The rearrangement links TRBV18 to TRBJ2-5; unclear D gene. Germline CDR1 is KGHSH and CDR2 is LQKENI. The CDR3 length is 12 residues. Trimming took off 6 bases at V and 5 bases at J, with 10 bases between the two ends. The CDR3 loop reads CASSRVGETQYF. The CDR3 DNA follows: TGTGCCAGCTCGCGAGTCGGGGAGACCCAGTACTTC.

V and J are TRBV19 and TRBJ1-5; D not resolved. The CDR3 is made up of 15 amino acids. V lost 4 bases and J 2 bases, leaving 12 bases between the germline ends. Germline assignment: CDR1 LNHDA and CDR2 SQIVND (reference sequence). The CDR3, as DNA: TGTGCCAGTAGTAGCCACTACCTGGGCAATCAGCCCCAGCATTTT. Its protein product is CASSSHYLGNQPQHF.

The V call is TRBV4-2, the J call TRBJ2-7; D is undetermined. The V gene's germline CDR1 is LGHNA and CDR2 YNFKEQ. The CDR3 length is 12 residues. Trimming cost V 4 bases and J 7 bases, with 11 bases left between them. CDR3 region: CASSPDWREQYF. The CDR3 DNA reads TGTGCCAGCAGCCCCGATTGGAGAGAGCAGTACTTC.

The V gene is TRBV7-8, the J gene TRBJ1-2; D is possibly TRBD1 (6 bases). V dropped 4 bases and J dropped 0 bases, with 15 bases sitting between them. CDR1 SGHVS and CDR2 FQNEAQ come from the germline V gene. This CDR3 comprises 16 residues. The CDR3 nucleotides read TGTGCCAGCAGCTCGGTCCGAAGGGGGGCTAACTATGGCTACACCTTC. Translated, it gives CASSSVRRGANYGYTF. Looking up the rest from reference TRBV7-8 and TRBJ1-2 gives the full variable domain: GAGVSQSPRYKVAKRGQDVALRCDPISGHVSLFWYQQALGQGPEFLTYFQNEAQLDKSGLPSDRFFAERPEGSVSTLKIQRTQQEDSAVYLCASSSVRRGANYGYTFGSGTRLTVV.

The chain links TRBV6-5 to TRBJ1-1; the D gene is possibly TRBD1 (6 bases). Trimming took 6 bases from V and 0 from J, leaving 14 bases between them. The CDR3 extends over 15 amino acids. Germline V gene data show CDR1 as MNHEY and CDR2 as SVGAGI. In nucleotides, the CDR3 is TGTGCCAGCAGGGCACTTGGACAGCTGAACACTGAAGCTTTCTTT. Translating gives CASRALGQLNTEAFF.

V is TRBV19 and J is TRBJ1-5, with D maybe TRBD1 (5 bases). The CDR3 totals 15 residues. Looked up from germline, CDR1 is LNHDA and CDR2 is SQIVND (reference sequence). Trimming removed 9 bases from V and 6 bases from J, with 21 bases in between. The CDR3 loop is CASRVRTSVGQPQHF. The CDR3 nucleotides are TGTGCCAGCAGGGTTCGAACCTCGGTGGGTCAGCCCCAGCATTTT.

This sequence joins TRBV6-1 and TRBJ2-5; D gene ambiguous. V lost 6 bases, J lost 2 bases, and 10 bases lay in between. CDR3 length: 13 residues. The germline CDR1 and CDR2 sequences are MNHNS and SASEGT. The CDR3 is CASSPDKQETQYF. In DNA, the CDR3 is TGTGCCAGCAGCCCCGACAAGCAAGAGACCCAGTACTTC.

The CDR3 coding sequence is TGTGCCAGCAGTTACCTTTCGAGTGATCAGCCCCAGCATTTT. Translation gives CASSYLSSDQPQHF. The V gene is TRBV6-5, the J gene TRBJ1-5; D is undetermined. CDR1 is MNHEY and CDR2 is SVGAGI in the germline V gene. This CDR3 spans 14 amino acids. The V end lost 2 bases, the J end lost 5 bases, and 10 bases lay between the germline ends.

The V and J genes are TRBV4-1 and TRBJ2-7, with D perhaps matching TRBD1 (6 bases). Between the trimmed V and J ends, which lost 2 bases and 6 bases, there was a span of 17 bases. From germline, CDR1 is MGHRA and CDR2 YSYEKL. The CDR3 is 15 amino acids. The chain's CDR3 is CASSQSGTTYFEQYF. Here the CDR3 DNA reads TGCGCCAGCAGCCAATCCGGGACAACCTACTTCGAGCAGTACTTC.

There are many counts of this clone. The chain uses TRBV10-3 and TRBJ2-1; D uncertain. V lost 2 bases and J 4 bases, leaving 6 bases between the germline ends. CDR1 and CDR2 from the germline V gene are ENHRY and SYGVKD. The CDR3 is 13 residues long. CDR3 sequence: CAISEPGYNEQFF. DNA for the CDR3: TGTGCCATCAGTGAGCCAGGATACAATGAGCAGTTCTTC.

The genes are TRBV19 and TRBJ2-2; D gene uncertain. Trimming cost V 5 bases and J 7 bases, with 8 bases left between them. Germline lookup yields CDR1 LNHDA and CDR2 SQIVND (reference sequence). This CDR3 is 12 amino acids long. CDR3 in DNA: TGTGCCAGTAGTTATGAAGGCGGGGAGCTGTTTTTT. This sequence encodes CASSYEGGELFF.

The chain has TRBV19 and TRBJ1-5, with D possibly TRBD1 on 5 matching bases. This CDR3 is 15 amino acids long. CDR1 and CDR2 (germline): LNHDA, SQIVND (reference sequence). Trimming left V 1 base short and J 0 bases short, with 7 bases between. The chain's CDR3 is CASSIGGDSNQPQHF. CDR3 coding DNA: TGTGCCAGTAGTATAGGAGGGGATAGCAATCAGCCCCAGCATTTT.

This clone was observed a handful of times. This chain links TRBV27 with TRBJ2-2, with unresolved D. Germline values: CDR1 MNHEY, CDR2 SMNVEV (reference sequence). The CDR3 totals 18 residues. Deletions cut 5 bases from V and 0 bases from J, with 19 bases between. This chain's CDR3 is CASSLLRAALTNTGELFF. For the CDR3, the DNA is TGTGCCAGCAGTCTATTAAGGGCAGCCCTCACGAACACCGGGGAGCTGTTTTTT.

This clone was seen once. The chain recombines TRBV7-2 with TRBJ1-2; 8 bases map to TRBD1. The CDR3 loop spans 16 amino acids. The trim removed 0 bases at V and 6 bases at J, leaving 9 bases unmatched. Germline V gene data show CDR1 as SGHTA and CDR2 as FQGNSA. The CDR3 nucleotides are TGTGCCAGCAGCTTAGCGAGGTCTGGACAGGGAAATGGCTACACCTTC. Translated, it gives CASSLARSGQGNGYTF.

The gene calls are TRBV28 and TRBJ1-5, with D perhaps TRBD1 (6 bases). The germline V and J ends were trimmed by 1 base and 6 bases, with 19 bases remaining between them. Germline loops: CDR1 MDHEN, CDR2 SYDVKM. The CDR3 spans 17 residues. The CDR3 loop is CASSLSLITGRGQPQHF. In nucleotides, the CDR3 is TGTGCCAGCAGTTTATCCCTGATAACAGGGAGGGGTCAGCCCCAGCATTTT.

V usage is TRBV7-8 and J usage is TRBJ2-7, with D perhaps matching TRBD1 or TRBD2 (5 bases each). Germline CDR1 and CDR2: SGHVS and FQNEAQ. The CDR3 spans 15 residues. The V end was cut by 5 bases, the J end by 3 bases, with 17 bases between. In DNA form, the CDR3 reads TGTGCCAGCAGCCTCTTTCGGGACGGGTTCTACGAGCAGTACTTC. Residues: CASSLFRDGFYEQYF.

The V call is TRBV6-1, the J call TRBJ2-7; D is unresolved. With 6 bases removed from V and 0 bases from J, the gap between germline ends came to 9 bases. The CDR3 spans 13 residues. From germline, CDR1 is MNHNS and CDR2 SASEGT. The DNA for the CDR3 is TGTGCCAGCAGGGGGTCGATCTCCTACGAGCAGTACTTC. Amino acid sequence: CASRGSISYEQYF.

This chain joins TRBV5-5 and TRBJ2-3, with D hard to call. Trimming took off 4 bases at V and 2 bases at J, with 8 bases between the two ends. CDR3 length: 13 residues. Germline CDR1 and CDR2: SGHKS and YYEKEE (reference sequence). CDR3 coding DNA: TGTGCCAGCAGCCTACAACCCACAGATACGCAGTATTTT. It encodes CASSLQPTDTQYF. Full variable domain (missing parts from reference TRBV5-5 and TRBJ2-3): DAGVTQSPTHLIKTRGQQVTLRCSPISGHKSVSWYQQVLGQGPQFIFQYYEKEERGRGNFPDRFSARQFPNYSSELNVNALLLGDSALYLCASSLQPTDTQYFGPGTRLTVL.

This clone was seen only a few times. The V and J genes are TRBV11-2 and TRBJ1-2, with a tentative D call TRBD1 (5 bases). In germline, CDR1 is SGHAT, CDR2 FQNNGV. CDR3 size: 15 residues. V lost 2 bases to trimming and J lost 8 bases, with 18 bases between them. In DNA form, the CDR3 reads TGTGCCAGCAGCTTAATCTGGGGCCAGGGAGGGGGCTACACCTTC. Translating gives CASSLIWGQGGGYTF.

The CDR3 DNA follows: TGTGCCAGCAGCTCGTGCCGGGACAGGGGTTACGAGCAGTACTTC. Its translation is CASSSCRDRGYEQYF. The chain couples TRBV7-6 to TRBJ2-7, with TRBD1 identical over 10 bases. The CDR3 has 15 amino acids. Trimming cost V 4 bases and J 4 bases; bases outside gene matches: 7. Per the germline V gene, CDR1 is SGHVS and CDR2 is FNYEAQ.

The V call is TRBV21-1, the J call TRBJ2-6. TRBV21-1 has pseudogene status. The length of the CDR3 is 17 residues. The CDR3 DNA reads TGTGCCAGCAGCAACTGTTGGAAAAGCTCTGGGGCCAACGTCCTGACTTTC. Amino acids: CASSNCWKSSGANVLTF.